A selection of T cell receptor beta chains follows, all from one sample in a study of shared clonotypes between healthy human individuals. Sequencing was performed with immunoSEQ multiplex PCR; in TCRdb, only in-frame clones are kept and a portion is missing. Altogether 2 million to 2.5 million clones are present, roughly 93% being singletons, with the ten largest covering around 0.4%. The sample comprised naive CD4+ T cells from PBMCs. The source of these receptors is a man aged 18-30 years in good health. Some clones in this sample may be carry-over from other donors' samples. The CDR3 runs from the conserved cysteine through the conserved F or W. The D gene is left open where the match is weak. Rows give clone size only sometimes, using once, few, many, or a class for an expanded clone.

size	D	J	V	length	DNA	CDR3
.	.	TRBJ1-1	TRBV5-5	11	TGTGCCAGCAGCGGTGGGGTCGATGCTTTCTTT	CASSGGVDAFF
.	.	TRBJ1-1	TRBV2	14	TGTGCCAGCAGTGAATTGGGGGTGAAGACTGAAGCTTTCTTT	CASSELGVKTEAFF
.	.	TRBJ1-3	TRBV11-2	14	TGTGCCAGCAGTTCCCGGGGGACTGGAAACACCATATATTTT	CASSSRGTGNTIYF
.	TRBD2	TRBJ2-2	TRBV2	15	TGTGCCAGCAGTGGACTAGCGGGAAACACCGGGGAGCTGTTTTTT	CASSGLAGNTGELFF
.	.	TRBJ1-5	TRBV5-8	14	TGTGCCAGCAGCTATGGGAGCAGGATCGGGACCCAGCATTTT	CASSYGSRIGTQHF
.	TRBD1	TRBJ2-5	TRBV6-5	13	TGTGCCAGCAGTTACGGACAGGGCGAGACCCAGTACTTC	CASSYGQGETQYF
once	TRBD1	TRBJ1-5	TRBV5-1	14	TGCGCCAGCAGCTTCACAGGGGGTGAACAGCCCCAGCATTTT	CASSFTGGEQPQHF
.	.	TRBJ2-3	TRBV5-4	16	TGTGCCAGCAGCTTGGGGGGGGCCCAGGGTCCAGATACGCAGTATTTT	CASSLGGAQGPDTQYF
.	.	TRBJ2-1	TRBV11-2	13	TGTGCCAGCAGCGCGCAAACGGGGGTCTTTCAGTTCTTC	CASSAQTGVFQFF
.	TRBD1	TRBJ1-2	TRBV28	13	TGTGCCAGCAGCCTCACAGGGGTCTATGGCTACACCTTC	CASSLTGVYGYTF
.	TRBD1	TRBJ1-2	TRBV5-6	16	TGTGCCAGCAGCCAAAGGGGACAGGGACGCTTCTATGGCTACACCTTC	CASSQRGQGRFYGYTF
.	TRBD1	TRBJ1-1	TRBV2	13	TGTGCCAGCCGACCGGAGACAGGGACTGAAGCTTTCTTT	CASRPETGTEAFF
.	.	TRBJ1-1	TRBV28	14	TGTGCCAGCAGTCCCCCCGGGCCTAACACTGAAGCTTTCTTT	CASSPPGPNTEAFF
few	TRBD1	TRBJ1-1	TRBV10-2	15	TGCGCCAGCAGTGAGGCTACAGGGGTAGGAGCTGAAGCTTTCTTT	CASSEATGVGAEAFF
.	.	TRBJ2-2	TRBV19	16	TGTGCCAGCCGAAAATGGGGGAGTGGTTACACCGGGGAGCTGTTTTTT	CASRKWGSGYTGELFF
.	.	TRBJ1-2	TRBV10-3	14	TGTGCCATCAGTGGGGCAGGGTCGGGCTATGGCTACACCTTC	CAISGAGSGYGYTF
once	TRBD2	TRBJ2-7	TRBV5-5	14	TGTGCCAGCAGCTTAAGGCTAGCGGGAGTCGAGCAGTACTTC	CASSLRLAGVEQYF
.	.	TRBJ1-2	TRBV5-1	14	TGCGCCAGCAGCTTGTCGGGGGCCGGCTATGGCTACACCTTC	CASSLSGAGYGYTF
.	.	TRBJ1-6	TRBV25-1	15	TGTGCCAGCAGTGAATTTCAAGGGCGAGGATTCACCCTCCACTTT	CASSEFQGRGFTLHF
.	.	TRBJ1-4	TRBV5-8	11	TGTGCCAGCAGCTTAAGGGAAAAACTGTTTTTT	CASSLREKLFF
.	.	TRBJ2-1	TRBV19	12	TGTGCCAGTAGTATAGACACGAATGAGCAGTTCTTC	CASSIDTNEQFF
.	.	TRBJ1-3	TRBV28	12	TGTGCCAGCATCAACCGTGGAAACACCATATATTTT	CASINRGNTIYF
.	.	TRBJ2-1	TRBV10-3	16	TGTGCCATCAGTGTGCTAGCCGGTAGCTCCTACAATGAGCAGTTCTTC	CAISVLAGSSYNEQFF
.	TRBD2	TRBJ2-7	TRBV7-8	16	TGTGCCAGCAGACCCGGGACTAGCGGGAGTGTCTACGAGCAGTACTTC	CASRPGTSGSVYEQYF
.	.	TRBJ1-3	TRBV18	15	TGTGCCAGCTCACCAGACAGACGCTCTGGAAACACCATATATTTT	CASSPDRRSGNTIYF
.	.	TRBJ2-7	TRBV9	13	TGTGCCAGCAGCGTAGGGCTAGCCTACGAGCAGTACTTC	CASSVGLAYEQYF
.	.	TRBJ1-5	TRBV6-5	15	TGTGCCAGCGCACTAAAGGCTCGGGGTAGGGGGCCCCAGCATTTT	CASALKARGRGPQHF
.	TRBD1	TRBJ1-1	TRBV19	14	TGTGCCAGTAATCACCGGGACAGGGGCACTGAAGCTTTCTTT	CASNHRDRGTEAFF
once	TRBD2	TRBJ2-7	TRBV2	16	TGTGCCAGCAGTGAAGCGCTGGGAGGGGCGGACTACGAGCAGTACTTC	CASSEALGGADYEQYF
.	.	TRBJ2-3	TRBV29-1	13	TGCAGCGTTGAAGAACAACCGGTGGATACGCAGTATTTT	CSVEEQPVDTQYF
.	TRBD2	TRBJ2-7	TRBV11-2	16	TGTGCCAGCAGCTCAACACTACTAGCGGGATTCTACGGGCAGTACTTC	CASSSTLLAGFYGQYF
.	.	TRBJ2-5	TRBV9	15	TGTGCCAGCAGCGTAGGGCAGGGTTTACGAGAGACCCAGTACTTC	CASSVGQGLRETQYF
once	.	TRBJ2-7	TRBV6-6	12	TGTGCCAGCAGGACGACTAACTACGAGCAGTACTTC	CASRTTNYEQYF
.	.	TRBJ2-3	TRBV5-1	14	TGCGCCAGCAGCCAGGACAGAGAGGGAGATACGCAGTATTTT	CASSQDREGDTQYF
.	.	TRBJ2-7	TRBV19	12	TGTGCCAGTAGTCTTACAGGCTACGAGCAGTACTTC	CASSLTGYEQYF
.	.	TRBJ2-7	TRBV5-1	14	TGCGCCAGCAGCCCGGGCGGGGGCGCCTACGAGCAGTACTTC	CASSPGGGAYEQYF
.	TRBD1	TRBJ2-7	TRBV5-6	14	TGTGCCAGCAGCTTGGGGGACAGGGGTGGCGAGCAGTACTTC	CASSLGDRGGEQYF
.	.	TRBJ2-7	TRBV27	16	TGTGCCAGCGCCCCACCACTGGGACGGGGAAACTACGAGCAGTACTTC	CASAPPLGRGNYEQYF
.	TRBD1	TRBJ2-2	TRBV12-5	15	TGTGCTAGTGGTCCCTGGACAGGGAACACCGGGGAGCTGTTTTTT	CASGPWTGNTGELFF
.	.	TRBJ1-2	TRBV28	13	TGTGCCAGCAGTTTACGTCAGACCTATGGCTACACCTTC	CASSLRQTYGYTF
.	.	TRBJ2-2	TRBV19	19	TGTGCCAGTAGTATACTGGGCAGGTCGGTATGGGCGAACACCGGGGAGCTGTTTTTT	CASSILGRSVWANTGELFF
.	.	TRBJ1-2	TRBV5-4	14	TGTGCCAGCAGCTTGGGAGCCACTAACTATGGCTACACCTTC	CASSLGATNYGYTF
.	TRBD2	TRBJ2-1	TRBV5-4	12	TGTGCCAGCAGCGCGGGAGGGGGGATGCGGTTCTTC	CASSAGGGMRFF
.	TRBD1	TRBJ1-5	TRBV7-8	13	TGTGCCAGCAGCATAACAGGGGACGGGCCCCAGCATTTT	CASSITGDGPQHF
.	.	TRBJ2-7	TRBV6-1	15	TGTGCCAGCAGGGTTAACCCCGTGCTGAAGAACGAGCAGTACTTC	CASRVNPVLKNEQYF
.	TRBD1	TRBJ1-1	TRBV28	14	TGTGCCGGCGGACAGGGCTTGGGGTACACTGAAGCTTTCTTT	CAGGQGLGYTEAFF
.	.	TRBJ1-1	TRBV19	13	TGTGCCAGTAGTATGGGGAGTCACACTGAAGCTTTCTTT	CASSMGSHTEAFF
.	.	TRBJ1-3	TRBV28	15	TGTGCCAGCACCCTCGAGGCAGCCTCTGGAAACACCATATATTTT	CASTLEAASGNTIYF
.	.	TRBJ1-1	TRBV6-1	16	TGTGCCAGCAGTGACGGTTGGGGCAGGGCGAGGACTGAAGCTTTCTTT	CASSDGWGRARTEAFF
.	TRBD1	TRBJ2-7	TRBV7-3	14	TGTGCCAGCAGCCTAAGCGGACAGGGCTACGAGCAGTACTTC	CASSLSGQGYEQYF
.	TRBD2	TRBJ2-1	TRBV7-3	15	TGTGCCAGCAGCTTATCCAGCGGGAGTTGGGATGAGCAGTTCTTC	CASSLSSGSWDEQFF
.	.	TRBJ2-5	TRBV28	15	TGTGCCAGCAGTTTTCTTGCCGGGGGTGGCGAGACCCAGTACTTC	CASSFLAGGGETQYF
.	TRBD1	TRBJ2-7	TRBV15	16	TGTGCCACCAGCAGAGATTTGACAGGGGGCGCGGACGAGCAGTACTTC	CATSRDLTGGADEQYF
.	.	TRBJ1-5	TRBV5-5	14	TGTGCCAGCAGCTCGACGGTAAGCAATCAGCCCCAGCATTTT	CASSSTVSNQPQHF
.	TRBD1	TRBJ1-2	TRBV2	15	TGTGCCAGCAGTGCCGAACAGGGGACTACGTATGGCTACACCTTC	CASSAEQGTTYGYTF
.	TRBD2	TRBJ2-1	TRBV4-2	18	TGTGCCAGCAGCCTCGAGGTGGGGGAAGCGGGAGGGTACAATGAGCAGTTCTTC	CASSLEVGEAGGYNEQFF
few	TRBD1	TRBJ1-1	TRBV29-1	15	TGCAGCGTCGGGATGGTCAGGGGGATGAACACTGAAGCTTTCTTT	CSVGMVRGMNTEAFF